These 2 T cell receptor beta chains came from one sample sequenced in a study of early T cells in non-severe SARS-CoV-2 infection. Each CDR3 protein is one row after TCRdb ran MiXCR on the 5' RACE reads. The sample lists under 85,000 distinct CDR3 sequences; 9.5% to 15% were seen once. Source material: whole blood. These TCRs come from an adult who was a healthcare worker with PCR-confirmed SARS-CoV-2 infection or an uninfected control (not recorded which).

In this sample, this clonotype turned up many times. Here the CDR3 reads CSAQSGRAYNEQFF. CDR3 DNA sequence: TGCAGTGCCCAGAGCGGGAGGGCCTACAATGAGCAGTTCTTC. The V and J genes are TRBV20-1 and TRBJ2-1, with 10 bases lining up with TRBD2. The CDR3 length is 14 residues. The V and J ends lost 6 bases and 2 bases, in that order; junction bases with no gene match: 4. CDR1 and CDR2 from the germline V gene are DFQATT and SNEGSKA (reference sequence).

Only a few counts were recorded for this clonotype. The V gene is TRBV30, the J gene TRBJ2-1, with 8 positions matching TRBD2. With 3 bases clipped from V and 6 bases from J, the junction kept 1 base outside the gene matches. CDR1 and CDR2 from the germline V gene are GTSNPN and SVGIG (reference sequence). The CDR3 sequence is 12 residues long. CDR3 protein: CAWSGRANEQFF. The CDR3 bases are TGTGCCTGGAGCGGGAGGGCCAATGAGCAGTTCTTC.